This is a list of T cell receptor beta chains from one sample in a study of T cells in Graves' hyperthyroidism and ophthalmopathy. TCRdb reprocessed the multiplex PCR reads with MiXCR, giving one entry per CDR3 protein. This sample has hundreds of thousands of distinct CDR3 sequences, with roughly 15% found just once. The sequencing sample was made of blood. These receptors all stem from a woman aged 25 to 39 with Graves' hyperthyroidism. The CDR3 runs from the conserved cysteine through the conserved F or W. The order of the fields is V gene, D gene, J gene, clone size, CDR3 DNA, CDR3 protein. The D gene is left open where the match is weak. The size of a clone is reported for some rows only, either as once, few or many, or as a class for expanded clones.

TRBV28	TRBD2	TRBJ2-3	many	TGTGCCAGCAGCTCCACGCCCGGGACTAGCGACACAGATACGCAGTATTTT	CASSSTPGTSDTDTQYF
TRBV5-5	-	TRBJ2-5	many	TGTGCCAGCAGCTTAAGGACCTTCCAAGAGACCCAGTACTTC	CASSLRTFQETQYF
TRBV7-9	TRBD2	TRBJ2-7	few	TGTGCCACCGCCTTAGCGGGGACCCTCTACGAGCAGTACTTC	CATALAGTLYEQYF
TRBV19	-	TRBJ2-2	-	TGTGCCAGTAGTATTACAGGGACGTACACCGGGGAGCTGTTTTTT	CASSITGTYTGELFF
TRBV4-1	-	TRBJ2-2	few	TGCGCCAGCAGCCAAGTCGACCTCGGGTTCACATCCGGGGAGCTGTTTTTT	CASSQVDLGFTSGELFF
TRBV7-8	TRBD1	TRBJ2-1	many	TGTGCCAGCAGCCTATTGGGACAGGGGATCGACAATGAGCAGTTCTTC	CASSLLGQGIDNEQFF
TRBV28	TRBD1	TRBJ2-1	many	TGTGCCAGCAGTTTGAGTGTTTGGGGGACAGGGGTTAATGAGCAGTTCTTC	CASSLSVWGTGVNEQFF
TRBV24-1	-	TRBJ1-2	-	TGTGCCACCAGTGAGGGGGTCTATGGCTACACCTTC	CATSEGVYGYTF
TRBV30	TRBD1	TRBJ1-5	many	TGTGCCTGGAGCCGGGACAGGATAAATCAGCCCCAGCATTTT	CAWSRDRINQPQHF
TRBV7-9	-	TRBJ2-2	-	TGTGCGAACCACGGGCAGGGGACCGGGGAGCTGTTTTTT	CANHGQGTGELFF
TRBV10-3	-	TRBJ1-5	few	TGTGCCATCAGTGAGTCGGGGGGACCCGGTTATCAGCCCCAGCATTTT	CAISESGGPGYQPQHF
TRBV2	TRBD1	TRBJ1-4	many	TGTGCCAGCAGTGCAGGGGGGCATTACGAAAAACTGTTTTTT	CASSAGGHYEKLFF
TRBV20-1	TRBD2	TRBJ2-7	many	TGCAGTGCTAGGGGCCCCGTAGCGGGTAACTACGAGCAGTACTTC	CSARGPVAGNYEQYF
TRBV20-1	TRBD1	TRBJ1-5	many	TGCAGTGCTAGAGCCTGGGACAGCTACAATCAGCCCCAGCATTTT	CSARAWDSYNQPQHF
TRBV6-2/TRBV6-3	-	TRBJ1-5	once	TGTGCCAGCAGTAAACGGACGGCCGGGGGGCCCCAGCATTTT	CASSKRTAGGPQHF
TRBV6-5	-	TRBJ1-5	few	TGTGCCAGCAGTTACTCGGACGGGCCCAATCAGCCCCAGCATTTT	CASSYSDGPNQPQHF
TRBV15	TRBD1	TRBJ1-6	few	TGTGCCACCAGCGGACAGGGGGCCTCCTATAATTCACCCCTCCACTTT	CATSGQGASYNSPLHF
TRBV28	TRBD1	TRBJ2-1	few	TGTGCCAGCAGTTTAACTGGGACAGGGGTTGTCGGTGAGCAGTTCTTC	CASSLTGTGVVGEQFF
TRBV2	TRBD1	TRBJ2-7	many	TGTGCCAGCCGACAGGGACGGTCCTACGAGCAGTACTTC	CASRQGRSYEQYF
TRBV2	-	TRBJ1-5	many	TGTGCCAGCAGTAAGCGCATTAGCAATCAGCCCCAGCATTTT	CASSKRISNQPQHF
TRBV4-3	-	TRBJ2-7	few	TGCGCCAGCAGCCAAGACTTCCAGGTTCGTCCCTACGAGCAGTACTTC	CASSQDFQVRPYEQYF
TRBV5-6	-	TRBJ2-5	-	TGTGCCAGCAGCTTAACAGGTAGAGCCCAAGAGACCCAGTACTTC	CASSLTGRAQETQYF
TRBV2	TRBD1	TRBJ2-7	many	TGTGCCAGCAGAGGACAGGGTTCTTACGAGCAGTACTTC	CASRGQGSYEQYF
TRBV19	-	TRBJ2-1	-	TGTGCCAGTAGTCAACAGGTGGACCAAGAGACCCAGTTCTTC	CASSQQVDQETQFF
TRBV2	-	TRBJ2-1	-	TGTGCCAGCAGTGAAGCGGGGTGGGCCCAGTTCTTC	CASSEAGWAQFF
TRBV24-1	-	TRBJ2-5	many	TGTGCCACCAGTGACCCCAGGGGGAGGCAAGAGACCCAGTACTTC	CATSDPRGRQETQYF
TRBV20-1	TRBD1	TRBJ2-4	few	TGCAGTGCAACCCGAAGACAGGGTGAAAACATTCAGTACTTC	CSATRRQGENIQYF
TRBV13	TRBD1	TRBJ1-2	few	TGTGCCAGCAGCTTAGGCTTTGACAGGGACAATGGCTACACCTTC	CASSLGFDRDNGYTF
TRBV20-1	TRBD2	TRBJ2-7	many	TGCAGTGCACGAAGGGGACTAACCGGCGAGCAGTACTTC	CSARRGLTGEQYF
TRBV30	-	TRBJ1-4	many	TGTGCCTGGAGTGTAATCGGTAACGAAAAACTGTTTTTT	CAWSVIGNEKLFF
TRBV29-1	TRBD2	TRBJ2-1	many	TGCAGCGTTGAAGCGGGGACTAGACGAACCTACAATGAGCAGTTCTTC	CSVEAGTRRTYNEQFF
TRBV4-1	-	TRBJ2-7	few	TGCGCCAGCAGCCACCAACCGACGGACACCATACCCTACGAGCAGTACTTC	CASSHQPTDTIPYEQYF
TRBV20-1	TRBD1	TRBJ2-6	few	TGCAGTGCTAGATTATGGGACAGGGGTTTTGGGACTGGGGCCAACGTCCTGACTTTC	CSARLWDRGFGTGANVLTF
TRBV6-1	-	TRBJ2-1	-	TGTGCCAGCGACCCCTACAATGAGCAGTTCTTC	CASDPYNEQFF
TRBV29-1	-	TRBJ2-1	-	TGCGGCGTCGGAGGGGACCCCAACCCCGCCTACAATGAGCAGTTCTTC	CGVGGDPNPAYNEQFF
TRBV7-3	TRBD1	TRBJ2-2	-	TGTGCCAGCAGCACTCTCACAGGGGTCGGGGAGCTGTTTTTT	CASSTLTGVGELFF
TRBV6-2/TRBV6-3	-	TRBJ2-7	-	TGTGCCTGCAGTTACGGTCTTTCCTACGAGCAGTACTTC	CACSYGLSYEQYF
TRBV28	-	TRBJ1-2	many	TGTGCCAGCAGTTTATTGGCAGGGGTTCCGTATGGCTACACCTTC	CASSLLAGVPYGYTF
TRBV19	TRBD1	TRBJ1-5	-	TGTGCCAGTAGTATACCAGGACAGGGCCTTCAGCCCCAGCATTTT	CASSIPGQGLQPQHF
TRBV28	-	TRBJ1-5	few	TGTGCCAGCAGTTTACACGGAGGGGACAATCAGCCCCAGCATTTT	CASSLHGGDNQPQHF